This TCR beta chain is from a study of blood T cell repertoires in COVID-19. At the level of the study: Donors in the United States, Italy and Spain gave samples during acute or convalescent COVID-19. Sources were T cells, B-cell-depleted T cells, or PBMCs; the material itself was cDNA or gDNA.

V shed 5 bases and J shed 0 bases, with 26 bases lying between them. The CDR3 spans 20 residues. From germline, CDR1 is LGHDT and CDR2 YNNKEL (reference sequence). As handled by the study authors: Reference gene primers were amplified, and this amplification served to estimate nucleated cell counts. Method: immunoSEQ multiplex PCR; TCRdb's copy keeps in-frame clones and lacks some. From that table come the V and J calls and clone size; the DNA was used to work out D and trimming. There are about 220,000 clones in the sample; around 83% occur only once, and over 2.5% lies in the top ten. The chain combines TRBV3-1 (or the pseudogene TRBV3-2) with TRBJ2-1, with TRBD2 as a possible D gene (6 bases). The TCR sequence derives from a man between 45 and 60 years old who had recovered from COVID-19. The sequenced material came from peripheral blood. CDR3 residues: CASSYQYSPSAGSSYNEQFF. As DNA, the CDR3 is TGTGCCAGCAGCTACCAATACTCACCCTCAGCGGGTAGCTCCTACAATGAGCAGTTCTTC.